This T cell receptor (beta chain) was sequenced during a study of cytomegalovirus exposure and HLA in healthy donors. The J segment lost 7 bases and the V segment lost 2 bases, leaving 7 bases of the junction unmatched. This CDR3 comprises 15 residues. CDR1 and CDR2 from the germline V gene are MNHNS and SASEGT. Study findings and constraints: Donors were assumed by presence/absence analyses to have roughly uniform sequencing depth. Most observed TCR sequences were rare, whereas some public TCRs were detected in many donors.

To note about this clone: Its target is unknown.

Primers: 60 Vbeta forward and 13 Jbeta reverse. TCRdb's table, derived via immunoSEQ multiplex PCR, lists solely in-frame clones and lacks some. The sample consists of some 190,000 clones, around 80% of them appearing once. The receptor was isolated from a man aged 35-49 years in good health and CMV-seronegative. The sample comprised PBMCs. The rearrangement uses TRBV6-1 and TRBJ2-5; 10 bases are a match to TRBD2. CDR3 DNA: TGTGCCAGCAGTGAAAGCGGGGGGGCGTTCGGGACCCAGTACTTC. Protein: CASSESGGAFGTQYF.